One and the same sample provided the 17 T cell receptor beta chains below, sequenced in a study of shared clonotypes between healthy human individuals (dated by TCRdb to 2020 to 2022). CD8 naive samples were obtained by positive selection for CCR7 among CD45RO-negative cells, yielding a CD45RA+CCR7+ population from which TemRA cells were excluded. The library came from the immunoSEQ multiplex PCR assay. TCRdb provides this immuneACCESS table in a form limited to in-frame rearrangements. Some clones are lacking; in checked studies, under half of them reflect an unresolved V gene, and why the rest are absent is not known. Across this sample there are roughly 550,000 clones, with roughly 96% seen only once. The leading ten clones occupy less than 0.13% of the sample. The sample was naive CD8+ T cells sorted from blood. The cell subset or site label, read with the paper, signifies: CD45RA+CCR7+. The receptors come from a woman in her twenties or thirties in good health.

The chain is built from TRBV5-6 and TRBJ2-3, with 8 nucleotides matching TRBD1. V trimming: 2 bases; J trimming: 5 bases; junction bases outside the gene matches: 4. CDR3 length equals 14 residues. The V gene's germline CDR1 is SGHDT and CDR2 YYEEEE. In DNA, the CDR3 is TGTGCCAGCAGCTTCGGGACAGGAGGAGATACGCAGTATTTT. This encodes CASSFGTGGDTQYF.

V is TRBV5-4 and J is TRBJ1-1; unclear D gene. V lost 1 base and J 6 bases, leaving 13 bases between the germline ends. The CDR3 has 14 amino acids. The germline V gene has CDR1 SGHNT and CDR2 YYREEE (reference sequence). The CDR3 region has the DNA TGTGCCAGCAGCTTGCGCGTCCTAGGATCTGAAGCTTTCTTT. Its translation: CASSLRVLGSEAFF.

This chain links TRBV6-5 with TRBJ2-7, with 14 nucleotides matching TRBD2. With V trimmed by 4 bases and J by 6 bases, 8 bases remained unmatched. This CDR3 is 16 amino acids long. The V gene's germline CDR1 is MNHEY and CDR2 SVGAGI. CDR3 sequence: CASSLQGLAGAGEQYF. CDR3 DNA sequence: TGTGCCAGCAGTTTACAGGGACTAGCGGGAGCGGGCGAGCAGTACTTC.

This sequence joins TRBV14 and TRBJ1-1, with 11 bases aligning to TRBD1. The V and J ends lost 2 bases and 0 bases, in that order; junction bases with no gene match: 2. There are 16 residues in the CDR3. CDR1 SGHDN and CDR2 FVKESK come from the germline V gene. The CDR3 sequence is CASSQRTGGMNTEAFF. As DNA, the CDR3 is TGTGCCAGCAGCCAAAGGACAGGGGGCATGAACACTGAAGCTTTCTTT.

The chain employs TRBV27 and TRBJ2-1; a possible D gene is TRBD2 (5 bases). Trimming left V 1 base short and J 9 bases short, with 13 bases between. CDR1 and CDR2 from the germline V gene are MNHEY and SMNVEV (reference sequence). The CDR3 is 14 residues long. This chain's CDR3 is CASSLLATVGEQFF. In DNA, the CDR3 is TGTGCCAGCAGTTTATTAGCGACCGTCGGTGAGCAGTTCTTC.

This chain links TRBV25-1 with TRBJ2-5; D remains unclear. CDR3 size: 13 residues. Looked up from germline, CDR1 is MGHDK and CDR2 is SYGVNS. Trimming removed 1 base from V and 5 bases from J, with 8 bases in between. CDR3 DNA sequence: TGTGCCAGCAGTGAATGGATAACGGAGACCCAGTACTTC. Amino acids: CASSEWITETQYF.

V usage is TRBV27 and J usage is TRBJ2-7, with 7 nucleotides matching TRBD1. With 5 bases clipped from V and 2 bases from J, the junction kept 9 bases outside the gene matches. CDR1 MNHEY and CDR2 SMNVEV come from the germline V gene (reference sequence). CDR3 length equals 15 residues. The CDR3 protein is CASSQGRQGPYEQYF. The CDR3 DNA reads as TGTGCCAGCAGTCAAGGAAGACAGGGACCCTACGAGCAGTACTTC.

The rearrangement links TRBV5-4 to TRBJ2-2; unclear D gene. Germline V gene sequence: CDR1 SGHNT, CDR2 YYREEE (reference sequence). V lost 4 bases and J 2 bases, leaving 12 bases between the germline ends. The CDR3 has 15 residues. The CDR3 nucleotides are TGTGCCAGCAGCGCCACCCTCATTAACACCGGGGAGCTGTTTTTT. Its translation: CASSATLINTGELFF.

The rearrangement links TRBV19 to TRBJ1-5; D gene uncertain. Germline loops: CDR1 LNHDA, CDR2 SQIVND (reference sequence). V dropped 3 bases and J dropped 0 bases, with 9 bases sitting between them. This CDR3 comprises 15 residues. CDR3 in amino acids: CASSIFGNSNQPQHF. In nucleotides, the CDR3 is TGTGCCAGTAGTATTTTTGGTAATAGCAATCAGCCCCAGCATTTT.

This chain links TRBV29-1 with TRBJ2-1; 7 bases are a match to TRBD2. This CDR3 has 13 amino acids. The germline V gene has CDR1 SQVTM and CDR2 ANQGSEA. V was clipped by 6 bases and J by 6 bases; unmatched bases: 8. As DNA, the CDR3 is TGCAGCGTGGATACTAGGACTAGCAATGAGCAGTTCTTC. The encoded protein is CSVDTRTSNEQFF.

This chain uses TRBV27 with TRBJ1-2, with D tentatively TRBD1 (6 bases). CDR1 is MNHEY, CDR2 SMNVEV, per germline (reference sequence). This CDR3 has 15 amino acids. V lost 5 bases and J lost 1, with 14 bases in between. CDR3: CASSPLGALNYGYTF. The CDR3 DNA reads as TGTGCCAGCAGTCCGTTGGGGGCCCTTAACTATGGCTACACCTTC.

This chain joins TRBV12-5 and TRBJ2-7; 11 nucleotides line up with TRBD1. CDR1 and CDR2 from the germline V gene are LGHNT and FRNRAP. The CDR3 length is 14 residues. The V gene end was trimmed by 3 bases and the J gene end by 6 bases; junction bases not matched to a gene: 4. The CDR3 here is CASGLGDRGSEQYF. In DNA form, the CDR3 reads TGTGCTAGTGGTTTAGGGGACAGGGGGAGCGAGCAGTACTTC.

This chain joins TRBV7-6 and TRBJ1-1, with D tentatively TRBD1 (6 bases). CDR1 is SGHVS, CDR2 FNYEAQ, per germline. The CDR3 has 16 residues. V was trimmed by 5 bases and J by 6 bases, leaving 22 bases between them. This CDR3 is CASSPAGTPGFSEAFF. The CDR3 nucleotides read TGTGCCAGCAGCCCGGCCGGGACACCTGGGTTCTCTGAAGCTTTCTTT.

The chain carries TRBV5-4 and TRBJ1-1; D gene uncertain. The V gene lost 4 bases and the J gene lost 7 bases, with 14 bases spanning the gap. This CDR3 is built from 13 residues. Looked up from germline, CDR1 is SGHNT and CDR2 is YYREEE (reference sequence). CDR3: CASSRSLGGEAFF. In DNA form, the CDR3 reads TGTGCCAGCAGCAGAAGCTTAGGAGGTGAAGCTTTCTTT.

For this clone: Sequence at one end of the junction differs from germline and may be a read error. This sequence joins TRBV9 and TRBJ1-1; 7 bases align to TRBD1. The CDR3 extends over 10 amino acids. Germline CDR1 reads SGDLS; CDR2 reads YYNGEE. CDR3 loop: CASSGQGETF. CDR3 DNA: TGTGCCAGCAGCGGCCAGGGGGAAACTTTT.

The chain employs TRBV4-1 and TRBJ2-7; perhaps TRBD2 as D (6 bases). The CDR3 runs to 15 residues. CDR1 MGHRA and CDR2 YSYEKL come from the germline V gene. Deletions cut 3 bases from V and 5 bases from J, with 17 bases between. For the CDR3, the DNA is TGCGCCAGCAGCCAGCAGGAGGGCCGGAAAGACGAGCAGTACTTC. Its protein product is CASSQQEGRKDEQYF.

This clone has more than one count but fewer than ten. This chain connects TRBV9 to TRBJ1-1; D not resolved. Trimming removed 2 bases at V and 3 bases at J, with 11 bases between. This CDR3 is built from 14 residues. Per the germline V gene, CDR1 is SGDLS and CDR2 is YYNGEE. The CDR3: CASSVNSKDTEAFF. CDR3 nucleotide sequence: TGTGCCAGCAGCGTTAACAGTAAGGACACTGAAGCTTTCTTT.